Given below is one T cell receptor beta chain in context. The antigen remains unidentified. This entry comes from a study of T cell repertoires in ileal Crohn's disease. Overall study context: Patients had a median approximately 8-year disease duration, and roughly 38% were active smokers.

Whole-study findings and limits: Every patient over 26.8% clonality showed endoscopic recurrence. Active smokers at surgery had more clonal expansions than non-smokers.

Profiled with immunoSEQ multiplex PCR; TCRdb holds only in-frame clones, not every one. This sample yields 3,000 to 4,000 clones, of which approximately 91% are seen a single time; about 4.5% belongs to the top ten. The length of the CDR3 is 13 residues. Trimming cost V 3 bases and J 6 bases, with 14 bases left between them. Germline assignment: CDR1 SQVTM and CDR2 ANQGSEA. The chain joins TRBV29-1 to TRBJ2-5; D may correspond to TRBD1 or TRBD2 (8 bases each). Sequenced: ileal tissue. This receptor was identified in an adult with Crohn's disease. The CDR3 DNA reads TGCAGCGTTGACGGGAGGGACAGGCAGACCCAGTACTTC. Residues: CSVDGRDRQTQYF.